This TCR beta chain was obtained from a study of spatial heterogeneity in lung cancer. Study-level information: Compared with alpha-chain sequences, beta-chain sequences were consistently detected in greater numbers.

From the 5' RACE reads, TCRdb called clonotypes with MiXCR, one entry per CDR3 protein. The sample has tens of thousands of distinct CDR3 sequences, 6.5% to 9.5% seen once. The time point was: sample taken at primary tumor resection. Whole RNA came from tumor, nontumor lung or frozen PBMC and was sequenced without being sorted. Patients with untreated early-stage non-small cell lung cancer, numbering around 72, were the donors. Trimming took 3 bases from V and 1 from J; bases not matched to a gene: 0. The CDR3 runs to 14 residues. CDR1 and CDR2 (germline): SGHRS, YFSETQ. This clonotype was seen ten or more times.

This chain connects TRBV5-1 to TRBJ1-1; TRBD1 matches at 10 bases. The receptor's source is a male donor with early-stage non-small cell lung cancer. The sample here was PBMCs, taken at surgery. CDR3 protein: CASSWDRGNTEAFF. The CDR3 DNA is TGCGCCAGCAGCTGGGACAGGGGGAACACTGAAGCTTTCTTT.